This T cell receptor beta chain stems from a study of blood T cell repertoires in COVID-19. Study background: Acute-phase and convalescent COVID-19 samples originated in the United States, Italy and Spain.

Per the original methods: The authors estimated nucleated cell counts from reference gene primer amplification. Some clones are missing from TCRdb's copy, which holds only in-frame ones; the method was immunoSEQ multiplex PCR. That table furnishes V, J and clone size, whereas the DNA furnished D and trimming. The sample includes 100,000 to 150,000 clones, approximately 87% seen only once; the top ten take 3% to 4%. The clonotype comes from a woman aged 55 to 70 with acute or convalescent COVID-19. The material sequenced was peripheral blood.

CDR3 region: CASSFNQGSGANVLTF. The CDR3 coding sequence is TGTGCCAGCAGCTTCAATCAGGGCTCTGGGGCCAACGTCCTGACTTTC. V usage is TRBV13 and J usage is TRBJ2-6; tentatively, D is TRBD1 (5 bases). The ends were cut back, 3 bases at V and 0 bases at J, with 9 bases in the middle. The CDR3 runs to 16 residues. The germline gives CDR1 PRHDT, CDR2 FYEKMQ (reference sequence).